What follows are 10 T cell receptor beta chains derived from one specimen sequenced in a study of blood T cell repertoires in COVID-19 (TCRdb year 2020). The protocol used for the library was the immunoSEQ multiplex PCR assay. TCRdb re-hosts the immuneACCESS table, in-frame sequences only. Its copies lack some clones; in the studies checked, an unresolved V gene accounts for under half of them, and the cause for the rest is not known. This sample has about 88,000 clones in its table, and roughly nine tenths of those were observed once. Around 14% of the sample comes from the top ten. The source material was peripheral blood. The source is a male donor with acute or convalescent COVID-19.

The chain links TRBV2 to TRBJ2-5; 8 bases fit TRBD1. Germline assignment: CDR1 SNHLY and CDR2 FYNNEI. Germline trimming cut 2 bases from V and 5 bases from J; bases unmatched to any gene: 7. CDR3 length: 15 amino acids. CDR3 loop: CASSEIQTGVETQYF. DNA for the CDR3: TGTGCCAGCAGTGAAATCCAGACAGGGGTCGAGACCCAGTACTTC.

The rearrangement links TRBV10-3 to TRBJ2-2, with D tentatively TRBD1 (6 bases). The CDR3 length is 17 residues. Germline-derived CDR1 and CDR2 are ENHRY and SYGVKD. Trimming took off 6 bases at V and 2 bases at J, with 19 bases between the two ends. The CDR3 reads CAIRTGWGTPNTGELFF. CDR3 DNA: TGTGCCATCAGGACAGGCTGGGGGACGCCAAACACCGGGGAGCTGTTTTTT.

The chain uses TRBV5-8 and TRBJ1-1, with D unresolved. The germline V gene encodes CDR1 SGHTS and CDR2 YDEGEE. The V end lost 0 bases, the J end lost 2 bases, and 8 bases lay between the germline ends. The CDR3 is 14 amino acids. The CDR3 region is CASSLVGVNTEAFF. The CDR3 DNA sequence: TGTGCCAGCAGCTTGGTCGGGGTTAACACTGAAGCTTTCTTT.

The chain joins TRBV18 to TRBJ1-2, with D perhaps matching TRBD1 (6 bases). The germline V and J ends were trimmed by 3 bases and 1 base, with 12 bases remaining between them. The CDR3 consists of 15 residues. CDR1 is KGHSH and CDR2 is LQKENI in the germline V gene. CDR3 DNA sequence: TGTGCCAGCTCACCGAGGACAGAGCTTAACTATGGCTACACCTTC. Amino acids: CASSPRTELNYGYTF.

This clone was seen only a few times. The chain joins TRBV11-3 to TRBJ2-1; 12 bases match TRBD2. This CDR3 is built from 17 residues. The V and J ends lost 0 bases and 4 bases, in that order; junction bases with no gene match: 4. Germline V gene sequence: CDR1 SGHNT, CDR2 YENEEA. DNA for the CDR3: TGTGCCAGCAGCTTAGAAAAGACTAGCGGGGGTTACAATGAGCAGTTCTTC. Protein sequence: CASSLEKTSGGYNEQFF. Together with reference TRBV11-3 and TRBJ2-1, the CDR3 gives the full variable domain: EAGVVQSPRYKIIEKKQPVAFWCNPISGHNTLYWYLQNLGQGPELLIRYENEEAVDDSQLPKDRFSAERLKGVDSTLKIQPAELGDSAVYLCASSLEKTSGGYNEQFFGPGTRLTVL.

In DNA, the CDR3 is TGTGCCAGCAGTGAAGGAGTAGCGGGGGGGCCGAGAGCCTACGAGCAGTACTTC. Protein sequence: CASSEGVAGGPRAYEQYF. The rearrangement links TRBV6-1 to TRBJ2-7, with 11 bases lining up with TRBD2. The CDR3 has 18 amino acids. Germline loops: CDR1 MNHNS, CDR2 SASEGT. V was pared by 1 base and J by 2 bases, with 10 bases of the junction left unmatched.

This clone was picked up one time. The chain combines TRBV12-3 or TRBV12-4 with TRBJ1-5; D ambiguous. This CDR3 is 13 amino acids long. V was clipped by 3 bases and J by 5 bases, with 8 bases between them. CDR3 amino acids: CASSFGGDQPQHF. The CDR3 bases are TGTGCCAGCAGTTTCGGCGGGGATCAGCCCCAGCATTTT.

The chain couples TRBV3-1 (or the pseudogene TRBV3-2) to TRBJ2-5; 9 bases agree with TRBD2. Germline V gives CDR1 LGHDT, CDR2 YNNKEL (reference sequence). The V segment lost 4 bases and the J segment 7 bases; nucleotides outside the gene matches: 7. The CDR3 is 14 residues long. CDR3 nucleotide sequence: TGTGCCAGCAGCCCCTTAGCGGGGGAGGCGACCCAGTACTTC. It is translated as CASSPLAGEATQYF.

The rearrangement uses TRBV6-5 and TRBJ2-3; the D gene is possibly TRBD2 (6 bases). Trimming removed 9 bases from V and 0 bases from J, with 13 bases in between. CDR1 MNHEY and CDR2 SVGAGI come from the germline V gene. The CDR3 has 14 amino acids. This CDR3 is CASTAGPSTDTQYF. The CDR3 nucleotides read TGTGCCAGTACGGCGGGGCCTAGCACAGATACGCAGTATTTT.

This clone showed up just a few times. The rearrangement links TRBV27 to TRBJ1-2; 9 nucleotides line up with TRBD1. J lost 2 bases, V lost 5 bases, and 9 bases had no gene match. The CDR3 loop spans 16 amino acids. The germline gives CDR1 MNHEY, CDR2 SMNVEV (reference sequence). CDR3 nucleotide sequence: TGTGCCAGCAGTGAGGCTGGGACAGGGCGGAACTATGGCTACACCTTC. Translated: CASSEAGTGRNYGYTF.